The 17 T cell receptor beta chains reported below all come from one sample, sequenced in a study of long-term antiretroviral therapy in people with HIV. Investigators performed immunoSEQ version v3.0 at survey level. The method was immunoSEQ multiplex PCR; TCRdb's version includes in-frame clones alone and lacks a portion of them. The repertoire holds 24,000 or so clones, with 85% as singletons. This specimen was unsorted PBMCs, taken 2.3 years after starting antiretroviral therapy. The receptors shown here come from a man aged 35-49 years with HIV.

A single count supports this clone. This sequence joins TRBV4-1 and TRBJ2-5, with D perhaps TRBD1 or TRBD2 (5 bases each). The CDR3 loop spans 13 amino acids. The germline V gene encodes CDR1 MGHRA and CDR2 YSYEKL. The ends were cut back, 0 bases at V and 7 bases at J, with 9 bases in the middle. DNA for the CDR3: TGCGCCAGCAGCCAAGATCGGGGCGGGACCCAGTACTTC. Translating gives CASSQDRGGTQYF.

This clone was counted only a few times. The gene calls are TRBV7-2 and TRBJ2-7, with 8 bases lining up with TRBD2. CDR1 is SGHTA, CDR2 FQGNSA, per germline. This CDR3 spans 14 amino acids. The V and J ends lost 4 bases and 0 bases, in that order; junction bases with no gene match: 2. The CDR3, as DNA: TGTGCCAGCAGCTACCTAGCGGGCTCCTACGAGCAGTACTTC. Encoded protein: CASSYLAGSYEQYF. The full variable domain, rest sourced from reference TRBV7-2 and TRBJ2-7, is GAGVSQSPSNKVTEKGKDVELRCDPISGHTALYWYRQSLGQGLEFLIYFQGNSAPDKSGLPSDRFSAERTGGSVSTLTIQRTQQEDSAVYLCASSYLAGSYEQYFGPGTRLTVT.

This chain links TRBV29-1 with TRBJ2-1; TRBD1 matches 9 bases. V lost 1 base and J lost 8; bases outside the gene matches: 18. CDR3 size: 18 residues. Germline lookup yields CDR1 SQVTM and CDR2 ANQGSEA. CDR3: CSVEGGQGLTEVPYEQFF. CDR3 coding DNA: TGCAGCGTTGAAGGAGGACAGGGGTTGACCGAGGTACCCTATGAGCAGTTCTTC.

This chain uses TRBV6-5 with TRBJ2-7, with 7 bases fitting TRBD1. Germline values: CDR1 MNHEY, CDR2 SVGAGI. With 1 base clipped from V and 6 bases from J, the junction kept 3 bases outside the gene matches. The CDR3 has 13 residues. The CDR3 region has the DNA TGTGCCAGCAGTTACTTTCGGACAGGCGAGCAGTACTTC. This gives the protein CASSYFRTGEQYF.

The chain recombines TRBV19 with TRBJ1-5; D not certain. The ends were cut back, 6 bases at V and 3 bases at J, with 6 bases in the middle. Germline CDR1 LNHDA, CDR2 SQIVND (reference sequence). This CDR3 is 12 amino acids long. CDR3 protein: CASRGFNQPQHF. Written as DNA, the CDR3 is TGTGCCAGTAGGGGCTTCAATCAGCCCCAGCATTTT.

The CDR3 DNA follows: TGTGCCAGCAGCCCAGACTACTCCTACGAGCAGTACTTC. It encodes CASSPDYSYEQYF. The genes are TRBV25-1 and TRBJ2-7; possible D gene TRBD2, 5 bases. The CDR3 totals 13 residues. Trimming removed 6 bases at V and 0 bases at J, with 9 bases between. The germline CDR1 and CDR2 sequences are MGHDK and SYGVNS.

V gene TRBV12-2 combines with J gene TRBJ1-5; the table assigns TRBD1, which was not confirmed against the DNA. TRBV12-2 is an annotated pseudogene. The CDR3 has 22 amino acids. CDR3 bases: TGTGCAAGTCGCTTTATTATGGGATGGACAGGGGGCGCGTGGAGAAGCAATCAGCCCCAGCATTTT. Its translation is CASRFIMGWTGGAWRSNQPQHF.

The chain joins TRBV4-2 to TRBJ2-2; 10 bases are shared with TRBD2. CDR3 length: 17 residues. V lost 6 bases, J lost 5 bases, and 12 bases stayed unmatched. Germline assignment: CDR1 LGHNA and CDR2 YNFKEQ. The CDR3 sequence: CASSRLAGGTGTGELFF. As DNA, the CDR3 is TGTGCCAGCAGTCGATTAGCGGGAGGAACGGGTACCGGGGAGCTGTTTTTT.

This sequence joins TRBV14 and TRBJ1-5; 7 nucleotides match TRBD1. The CDR3 consists of 14 residues. The junction had 7 bases not matched to a gene; V was cut back by 4 bases and J by 7 bases. Germline CDR1 SGHDN, CDR2 FVKESK. The CDR3 region is CASSLTGDQQPQHF. The CDR3 DNA sequence: TGTGCCAGCAGCCTCACAGGGGACCAGCAGCCCCAGCATTTT.

The rearrangement links TRBV6-5 to TRBJ2-2; D unresolved. Between the trimmed V and J ends, which lost 1 base and 5 bases, there was a span of 5 bases. The CDR3 covers 13 residues. The germline gives CDR1 MNHEY, CDR2 SVGAGI. The CDR3 loop reads CASSYWRTGELFF. The DNA of the CDR3 is TGTGCCAGCAGTTACTGGAGAACCGGGGAGCTGTTTTTT.

This clone has more than one count but fewer than ten. CDR3: CASYVHRVNYGYTF. The CDR3 nucleotides are TGTGCCAGCTACGTCCACAGGGTTAACTATGGCTACACCTTC. The chain combines TRBV6-1 with TRBJ1-2, with D perhaps TRBD1 (6 bases). The V and J ends lost 8 bases and 1 base respectively, with 14 bases between them. The CDR3 has 14 residues. Per the germline V gene, CDR1 is MNHNS and CDR2 is SASEGT.

The V gene is TRBV6-6, the J gene TRBJ1-2; 8 bases are shared with TRBD1. V lost 7 bases and J lost 6; bases outside the gene matches: 13. Per the germline V gene, CDR1 is MNHNY and CDR2 is SVGAGI (reference sequence). CDR3 size: 15 residues. The CDR3 coding sequence is TGTGCCAGCACCCGAAACCACAGGGGGGGAAATGGCTACACCTTC. Its protein is CASTRNHRGGNGYTF.

The chain links TRBV7-2 to TRBJ2-3, with D tentatively TRBD2 (6 bases). Germline CDR1 and CDR2: SGHTA and FQGNSA. The CDR3 is made up of 16 amino acids. V lost 5 bases and J 1 base, leaving 16 bases between the germline ends. The CDR3 DNA sequence: TGTGCCAGCAGCACACCCCCGGGACTTCGCACAGATACGCAGTATTTT. Amino acid sequence: CASSTPPGLRTDTQYF.

V and J are TRBV6-5 and TRBJ1-1; tentative D call: TRBD1 (5 bases). V dropped 0 bases and J dropped 8 bases, with 10 bases sitting between them. The CDR3 extends over 13 amino acids. Germline V gene sequence: CDR1 MNHEY, CDR2 SVGAGI. CDR3 sequence (DNA): TGTGCCAGCAGTTACTCGGGGGGAAGGGAAGCTTTCTTT. Residues: CASSYSGGREAFF.

The chain has TRBV6-5 and TRBJ1-4; unclear D gene. Deletions cut 3 bases from V and 8 bases from J, with 10 bases between. Germline CDR1 and CDR2: MNHEY and SVGAGI. The CDR3 covers 13 residues. The CDR3 here is CASSYGGEEKLFF. In DNA, the CDR3 is TGTGCCAGCAGTTATGGTGGGGAAGAAAAACTGTTTTTT.

This clone was seen only a few times. The rearrangement uses TRBV29-1 and TRBJ2-7, with D perhaps matching TRBD1 or TRBD2 (5 bases each). In germline, CDR1 is SQVTM, CDR2 ANQGSEA. The CDR3 has 13 amino acids. With 4 bases removed from V and 7 bases from J, the gap between germline ends came to 17 bases. CDR3 in DNA: TGCAGCGTTGTGGGGGTTGGGGGATCGGAGCAGTACTTC. It translates to CSVVGVGGSEQYF.

The chain has TRBV5-6 and TRBJ2-1, with 7 bases that match TRBD1. The CDR3 extends over 15 amino acids. The germline V gene has CDR1 SGHDT and CDR2 YYEEEE. Unmatched junction bases numbered 12, after V lost 4 bases and J lost 8 bases. The CDR3 protein is CASSPTGALFHEQFF. As DNA, the CDR3 is TGTGCCAGCAGCCCCACAGGGGCACTCTTCCATGAGCAGTTCTTC. Based on the CDR3 plus reference TRBV5-6 and TRBJ2-1, the full variable domain is DAGVTQSPTHLIKTRGQQVTLRCSPKSGHDTVSWYQQALGQGPQFIFQYYEEEERQRGNFPDRFSGHQFPNYSSELNVNALLLGDSALYLCASSPTGALFHEQFFGPGTRLTVL.